These 4 T cell receptor beta chains share one sample of origin, sequenced in a study of blood T cell repertoires in COVID-19. Profiling relied on immunoSEQ multiplex PCR, and the TCRdb table lists in-frame clones only, not all of them. The sample contains 60,000 to 75,000 clones, around 83% of which appear only once. Sequencing input: peripheral blood. Receptor source: a man aged 65 to 85 with active COVID-19.

This chain joins TRBV6-6 and TRBJ2-7; the D is unclear. CDR3 size: 15 residues. From germline, CDR1 is MNHNY and CDR2 SVGAGI (reference sequence). Trimming took off 6 bases at V and 0 bases at J, with 15 bases between the two ends. This CDR3 reads CASSSTPPSSYEQYF. The CDR3 bases are TGTGCCAGCAGCTCCACTCCCCCGAGCTCCTACGAGCAGTACTTC.

The rearrangement uses TRBV7-8 and TRBJ1-1, with D maybe TRBD1 (5 bases). V was shortened by 1 base and J by 0 bases, with 12 bases between the two germline ends. This CDR3 contains 16 residues. Germline-derived CDR1 and CDR2 are SGHVS and FQNEAQ. The CDR3, as DNA: TGTGCCAGCAGCTTAGGTTGGGGGGGATTGAACACTGAAGCTTTCTTT. It translates to CASSLGWGGLNTEAFF.

The chain is built from TRBV27 and TRBJ2-1; 11 bases fit TRBD2. Germline-derived CDR1 and CDR2 are MNHEY and SMNVEV (reference sequence). V was pared by 5 bases and J by 10 bases, with 10 bases of the junction left unmatched. The CDR3 length is 15 residues. The CDR3 region has the DNA TGTGCCAGCAGTCAAACTAGCGGGAGAGAGTCCGAGCAGTTCTTC. Translation: CASSQTSGRESEQFF.

As regards this clone: Other DNA sequences in this specimen translate into the identical CDR3. The CDR3 sequence is CASSLGQGVGEKLFF. CDR3 DNA: TGTGCCAGCAGCTTAGGACAGGGAGTCGGGGAAAAACTGTTTTTT. The chain employs TRBV7-9 and TRBJ1-4; 7 nucleotides agree with TRBD1. V trimming: 1 base; J trimming: 8 bases; junction bases outside the gene matches: 7. CDR3 length equals 15 residues. Germline V CDR1 and CDR2: SEHNR, FQNEAQ (reference sequence).